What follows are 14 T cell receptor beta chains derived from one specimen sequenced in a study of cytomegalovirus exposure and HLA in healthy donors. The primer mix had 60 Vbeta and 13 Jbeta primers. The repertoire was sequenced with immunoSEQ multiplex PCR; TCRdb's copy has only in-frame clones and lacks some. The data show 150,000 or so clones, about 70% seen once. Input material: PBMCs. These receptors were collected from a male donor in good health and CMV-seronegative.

The CDR3 loop reads CASSLPASGAHNEQFF. The CDR3 DNA sequence: TGTGCCAGCAGCTTGCCGGCTAGCGGGGCCCACAATGAGCAGTTCTTC. The rearrangement joins TRBV5-4 to TRBJ2-1, with TRBD2 matching 9 bases. Germline CDR1 is SGHNT and CDR2 is YYREEE (reference sequence). V trimming: 1 base; J trimming: 5 bases; junction bases outside the gene matches: 7. The length of the CDR3 is 16 residues.

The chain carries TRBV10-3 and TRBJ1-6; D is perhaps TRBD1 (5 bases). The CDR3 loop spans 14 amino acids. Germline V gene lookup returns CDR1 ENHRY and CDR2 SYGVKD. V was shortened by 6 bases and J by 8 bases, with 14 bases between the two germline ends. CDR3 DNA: TGTGCCATCAGGGCCGACAGCCAATATTCACCCCTCCACTTT. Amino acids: CAIRADSQYSPLHF.

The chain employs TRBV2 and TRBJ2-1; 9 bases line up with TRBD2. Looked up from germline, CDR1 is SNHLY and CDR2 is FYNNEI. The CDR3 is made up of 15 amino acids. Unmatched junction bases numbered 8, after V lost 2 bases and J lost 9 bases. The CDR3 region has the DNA TGTGCCAGCAGTGAAAGGCGGGGGGGCAGGGGTGAGCAGTTCTTC. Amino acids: CASSERRGGRGEQFF. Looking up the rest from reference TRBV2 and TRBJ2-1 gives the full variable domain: EPEVTQTPSHQVTQMGQEVILRCVPISNHLYFYWYRQILGQKVEFLVSFYNNEISEKSEIFDDQFSVERPDGSNFTLKIRSTKLEDSAMYFCASSERRGGRGEQFFGPGTRLTVL.

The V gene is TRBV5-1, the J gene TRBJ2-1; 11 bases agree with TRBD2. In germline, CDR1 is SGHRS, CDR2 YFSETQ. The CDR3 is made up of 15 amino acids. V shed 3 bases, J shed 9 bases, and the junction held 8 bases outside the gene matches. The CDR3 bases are TGCGCCAGCAGCTGGGAGATAGCGGGAGGGGGTGAGCAGTTCTTC. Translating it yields CASSWEIAGGGEQFF.

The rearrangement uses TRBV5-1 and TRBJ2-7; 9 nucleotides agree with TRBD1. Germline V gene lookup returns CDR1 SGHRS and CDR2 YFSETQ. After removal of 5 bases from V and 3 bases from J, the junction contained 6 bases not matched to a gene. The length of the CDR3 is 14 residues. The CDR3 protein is CASRSGTGNYEQYF. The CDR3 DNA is TGCGCCAGCAGATCCGGGACAGGGAACTACGAGCAGTACTTC.

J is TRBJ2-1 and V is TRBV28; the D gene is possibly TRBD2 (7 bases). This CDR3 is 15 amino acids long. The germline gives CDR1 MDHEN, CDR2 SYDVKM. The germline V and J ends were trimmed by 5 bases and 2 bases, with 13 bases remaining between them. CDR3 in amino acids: CASSRGGRAYNEQFF. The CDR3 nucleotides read TGTGCCAGCAGTAGGGGGGGCAGGGCCTACAATGAGCAGTTCTTC.

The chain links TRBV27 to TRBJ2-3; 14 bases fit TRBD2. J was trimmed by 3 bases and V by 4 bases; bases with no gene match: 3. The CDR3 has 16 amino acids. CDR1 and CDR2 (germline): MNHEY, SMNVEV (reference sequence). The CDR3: CASSWGTSGRTDTQYF. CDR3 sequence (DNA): TGTGCCAGCAGTTGGGGGACTAGCGGGAGAACAGATACGCAGTATTTT.

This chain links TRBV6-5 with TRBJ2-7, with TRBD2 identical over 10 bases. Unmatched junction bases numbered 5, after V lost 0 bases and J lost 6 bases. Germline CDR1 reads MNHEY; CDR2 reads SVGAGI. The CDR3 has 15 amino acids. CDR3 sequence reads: CASSYSSLAGAEQYF. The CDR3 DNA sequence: TGTGCCAGCAGTTACTCAAGCCTAGCGGGAGCCGAGCAGTACTTC.

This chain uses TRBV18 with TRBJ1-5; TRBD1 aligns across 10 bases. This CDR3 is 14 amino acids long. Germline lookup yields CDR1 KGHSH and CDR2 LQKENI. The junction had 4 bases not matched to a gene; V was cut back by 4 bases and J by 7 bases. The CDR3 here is CASSRDRGEQPQHF. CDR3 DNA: TGTGCCAGCTCACGGGACAGGGGCGAGCAGCCCCAGCATTTT.

The DNA for the CDR3 is TGCGCCAGCAGCCACGGACAGGCCATCCAAGAGACCCAGTACTTC. This translates into CASSHGQAIQETQYF. The chain recombines TRBV5-1 with TRBJ2-5; 7 positions agree with TRBD1. The CDR3 has 15 amino acids. J gave up 1 base and V 4 bases, and 7 bases lay outside the gene matches. CDR1 is SGHRS, CDR2 YFSETQ, per germline.

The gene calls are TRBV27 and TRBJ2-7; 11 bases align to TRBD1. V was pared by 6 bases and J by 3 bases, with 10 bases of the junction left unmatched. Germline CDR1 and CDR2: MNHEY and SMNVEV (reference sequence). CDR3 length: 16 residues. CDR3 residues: CASRLPGTGGNYEQYF. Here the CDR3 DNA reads TGTGCCAGCAGACTACCCGGGACAGGGGGGAACTACGAGCAGTACTTC.

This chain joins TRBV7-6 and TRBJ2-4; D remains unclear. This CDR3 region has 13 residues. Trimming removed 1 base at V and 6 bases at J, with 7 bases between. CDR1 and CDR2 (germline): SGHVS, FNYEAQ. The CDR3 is CASSLDESNIQYF. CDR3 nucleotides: TGTGCCAGCAGCTTAGATGAGTCAAACATTCAGTACTTC.

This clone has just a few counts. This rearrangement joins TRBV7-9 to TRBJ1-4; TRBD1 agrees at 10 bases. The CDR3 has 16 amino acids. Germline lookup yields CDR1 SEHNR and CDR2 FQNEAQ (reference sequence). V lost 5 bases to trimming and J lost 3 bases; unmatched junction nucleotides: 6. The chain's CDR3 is CASSTLDRGANEKLFF. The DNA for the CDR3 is TGTGCCAGCAGCACCTTGGACAGGGGGGCTAATGAAAAACTGTTTTTT.

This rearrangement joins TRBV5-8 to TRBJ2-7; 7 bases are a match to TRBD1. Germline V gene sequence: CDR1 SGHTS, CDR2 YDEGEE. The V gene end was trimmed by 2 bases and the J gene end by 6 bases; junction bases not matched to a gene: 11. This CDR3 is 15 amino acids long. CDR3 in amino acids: CASSFIWDSRSEQYF. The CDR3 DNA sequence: TGTGCCAGCAGCTTCATATGGGACAGCCGCTCCGAGCAGTACTTC.